The 27 T cell receptor beta chains listed next were all sequenced from one sample in a study of blood T cell repertoires in COVID-19. TCRdb's table, derived via immunoSEQ multiplex PCR, lists solely in-frame clones and lacks some. This sample has about 300,000 clones, with around 90% found just once. The specimen was PBMCs or T cells enriched from blood (not recorded which). These receptors originate from a woman in her twenties or thirties who had recovered from COVID-19.

Note on this clone: The same CDR3 arises from other DNA sequences in this sample as well. This chain links TRBV6-1 with TRBJ1-1, with D maybe TRBD1 (5 bases). Trimming removed 2 bases at V and 5 bases at J, with 6 bases between. Germline V gene lookup returns CDR1 MNHNS and CDR2 SASEGT. CDR3 length: 12 amino acids. The DNA of the CDR3 is TGTGCCAGCAGTGAAAGGGGTACTGAAGCTTTCTTT. As protein: CASSERGTEAFF.

The rearrangement joins TRBV10-3 to TRBJ1-2; 9 bases align to TRBD1. Looked up from germline, CDR1 is ENHRY and CDR2 is SYGVKD. With 8 bases clipped from V and 6 bases from J, the junction kept 7 bases outside the gene matches. The CDR3 is 13 amino acids. The CDR3 sequence: CAIGDRAYNGYTF. CDR3 DNA: TGTGCCATCGGGGACAGGGCGTACAATGGCTACACCTTC.

The CDR3 DNA reads as TGTGCCAGCAGCAAAGTTAGGTCGTGTGACAGGGCATCAGATACGCAGTATTTT. Translation gives CASSKVRSCDRASDTQYF. The chain combines TRBV21-1 with TRBJ2-3; the table's D gene call, TRBD1, was not cross checked with the DNA. TRBV21-1 is a listed pseudogene. The CDR3 length is 18 residues.

The J gene is TRBJ1-6, the V gene TRBV5-1, with D possibly matching TRBD1 (6 bases). The CDR3 totals 16 residues. V lost 3 bases to trimming and J lost 0 bases, with 10 bases between them. Germline lookup yields CDR1 SGHRS and CDR2 YFSETQ. The CDR3 DNA follows: TGCGCCAGCAGCTCAACAGGGAGCTCCTATAATTCACCCCTCCACTTT. It translates to CASSSTGSSYNSPLHF.

This clone was picked up one time. The rearrangement links TRBV30 to TRBJ1-2; unclear D gene. There are 11 residues in the CDR3. In germline, CDR1 is GTSNPN, CDR2 SVGIG (reference sequence). V lost 4 bases to trimming and J lost 8 bases, with 11 bases between them. CDR3 in amino acids: CAWMKGGGYTF. The CDR3 bases are TGTGCCTGGATGAAAGGCGGGGGCTACACCTTC.

The chain is built from TRBV12-3 or TRBV12-4 and TRBJ1-1, with D maybe TRBD1 (6 bases). Trimming pared 1 base from V and 4 bases from J, leaving 7 bases between. The CDR3 has 13 amino acids. The CDR3 DNA reads as TGTGCCAGCAGTTTAGTACAGGGCACTGAAGCTTTCTTT. This gives the protein CASSLVQGTEAFF.

The V call is TRBV5-1, the J call TRBJ2-7, with TRBD1 as a possible D gene (5 bases). The length of the CDR3 is 14 residues. The V end lost 0 bases, the J end lost 2 bases, and 9 bases lay between the germline ends. CDR1 and CDR2 (germline): SGHRS, YFSETQ. The CDR3 loop is CASSLVDRTYEQYF. The CDR3 DNA sequence: TGCGCCAGCAGCTTGGTAGACAGAACCTACGAGCAGTACTTC.

CDR3 region: CASSLYQGVNTEAFF. The CDR3 nucleotides read TGCGCCAGCAGCTTGTATCAGGGTGTGAACACTGAAGCTTTCTTT. The rearrangement uses TRBV5-1 and TRBJ1-1; the D gene is possibly TRBD1 (5 bases). Germline loops: CDR1 SGHRS, CDR2 YFSETQ. The CDR3 runs to 15 residues. V was cut by 1 base and J by 0 bases, with 10 bases left in between. The entire variable domain, with the rest obtained from reference TRBV5-1 and TRBJ1-1, is as follows: KAGVTQTPRYLIKTRGQQVTLSCSPISGHRSVSWYQQTPGQGLQFLFEYFSETQRNKGNFPGRFSGRQFSNSRSEMNVSTLELGDSALYLCASSLYQGVNTEAFFGQGTRLTVV.

The chain's CDR3 is CASSPRTGGYGYTF. CDR3 coding DNA: TGTGCCAGCAGCCCCCGGACAGGGGGCTATGGCTACACCTTC. This chain joins TRBV7-2 and TRBJ1-2, with TRBD1 matching 10 bases. V gave up 5 bases and J gave up 4 bases; unmatched junction bases: 4. The CDR3 length is 14 residues. From germline, CDR1 is SGHTA and CDR2 FQGNSA.

The chain's CDR3 is CASSPGTSGGSSYNEQFF. The CDR3 bases are TGTGCCAGCAGCCCAGGGACTAGCGGGGGGAGCTCCTACAATGAGCAGTTCTTC. This chain joins TRBV7-8 and TRBJ2-1, with 15 bases that match TRBD2. Germline V gene sequence: CDR1 SGHVS, CDR2 FQNEAQ. V lost 5 bases, J lost 0 bases, and 5 bases stayed unmatched. CDR3 length: 18 amino acids.

The V and J genes are TRBV19 and TRBJ2-1; the match to TRBD2 covers 14 bases. Trimming removed 5 bases from V and 12 bases from J; junction bases left unmatched: 12. The CDR3 spans 16 residues. Germline CDR1 is LNHDA and CDR2 is SQIVND (reference sequence). In nucleotides, the CDR3 is TGTGCCAGTAGTCCCGAGACTAGCGGGGGGGCCTATGGGCAGTTCTTC. Its translation is CASSPETSGGAYGQFF. Based on the CDR3 plus reference TRBV19 and TRBJ2-1, the full variable domain is DGGITQSPKYLFRKEGQNVTLSCEQNLNHDAMYWYRQDPGQGLRLIYYSQIVNDFQKGDIAEGYSVSREKKESFPLTVTSAQKNPTAFYLCASSPETSGGAYGQFFGPGTRLTVL.

The chain couples TRBV5-5 to TRBJ2-7; tentatively, D is TRBD2 (6 bases). Germline-derived CDR1 and CDR2 are SGHKS and YYEKEE (reference sequence). The CDR3 sequence is 16 residues long. V lost 5 bases and J lost 2, with 20 bases in between. DNA of the CDR3: TGTGCCAGCAGTCTCGAGTCCGGGACTGGAACCTACGAGCAGTACTTC. It is translated as CASSLESGTGTYEQYF.

The chain links TRBV5-4 to TRBJ1-2, with D tentatively TRBD1 (6 bases). Trimming removed 5 bases from V and 5 bases from J, with 16 bases in between. There are 14 residues in the CDR3. Germline V gives CDR1 SGHNT, CDR2 YYREEE (reference sequence). This CDR3 is CASRPGADLYGYTF. CDR3 in DNA: TGTGCCAGCAGACCAGGGGCCGACCTTTATGGCTACACCTTC.

The chain carries TRBV27 and TRBJ2-3; TRBD2 aligns across 14 bases. Germline lookup yields CDR1 MNHEY and CDR2 SMNVEV (reference sequence). CDR3 length equals 17 residues. Losses at the gene ends were 4 bases for V and 1 base for J; bases not matched to a gene: 4. CDR3 in amino acids: CASSSPGLAGGTDTQYF. CDR3 DNA sequence: TGTGCCAGCAGTTCCCCGGGACTAGCGGGGGGCACAGATACGCAGTATTTT.

DNA of the CDR3: TGTGCCAGCGGACAGGGGGGGGTCCTTGAAAAACTGTTTTTT. The encoded protein is CASGQGGVLEKLFF. The V call is TRBV6-1, the J call TRBJ1-4; 10 bases are a match to TRBD1. Germline CDR1 MNHNS, CDR2 SASEGT. The CDR3 is made up of 14 amino acids. Trimming at V came to 8 bases and at J to 7 bases, leaving 7 bases not matched to a gene.

The chain joins TRBV3-1 (or the pseudogene TRBV3-2) to TRBJ2-5; TRBD2 is a possible D gene (6 bases). Per the germline V gene, CDR1 is LGHDT and CDR2 is YNNKEL (reference sequence). Between the trimmed V and J ends, which lost 0 bases and 7 bases, there was a span of 18 bases. CDR3 size: 16 residues. CDR3 protein: CASSQDLPGLARTQYF. CDR3 coding DNA: TGTGCCAGCAGCCAAGATCTACCGGGCCTAGCGAGGACCCAGTACTTC.

In this sample, this clone turned up once. The chain combines TRBV5-6 with TRBJ2-5, with 8 bases fitting TRBD1. The CDR3 loop spans 14 amino acids. V lost 4 bases, J lost 3 bases, and 5 bases stayed unmatched. Looked up from germline, CDR1 is SGHDT and CDR2 is YYEEEE. CDR3 residues: CASSKPGGEETQYF. DNA of the CDR3: TGTGCCAGCAGCAAACCAGGGGGCGAAGAGACCCAGTACTTC.

The V and J genes are TRBV12-3 or TRBV12-4 and TRBJ2-1, with 8 bases aligning to TRBD1. The CDR3 spans 11 residues. The junction had 3 bases not matched to a gene; V was cut back by 8 bases and J by 9 bases. CDR3 in amino acids: CASGQGGEQFF. The CDR3 DNA reads as TGTGCCAGCGGACAGGGCGGTGAGCAGTTCTTC.

The genes are TRBV4-3 and TRBJ2-2, with D perhaps matching TRBD2 (6 bases). The ends were cut back, 1 base at V and 5 bases at J, with 11 bases in the middle. The CDR3 spans 15 residues. Germline V gives CDR1 LGHNA, CDR2 YSLEER. CDR3 nucleotides: TGCGCCAGCAGCCAAGCGTGGACTACAACCGGGGAGCTGTTTTTT. This translates into CASSQAWTTTGELFF.

The V gene is TRBV7-6, the J gene TRBJ1-1; D is possibly TRBD1 (6 bases). The V and J ends lost 1 base and 6 bases respectively, with 6 bases between them. CDR1 is SGHVS, CDR2 FNYEAQ, per germline. The CDR3 runs to 12 residues. Here the CDR3 reads CASSLGTAEAFF. The CDR3 nucleotides are TGTGCCAGCAGCTTAGGGACAGCTGAAGCTTTCTTT. The entire variable domain, with the rest obtained from reference TRBV7-6 and TRBJ1-1, is as follows: GAGVSQSPRYKVTKRGQDVALRCDPISGHVSLYWYRQALGQGPEFLTYFNYEAQQDKSGLPNDRFSAERPEGSISTLTIQRTEQRDSAMYRCASSLGTAEAFFGQGTRLTVV.

The rearrangement joins TRBV6-5 to TRBJ1-3; TRBD1 aligns across 8 bases. The ends lost 5 bases at V and 4 bases at J; junction bases unmatched: 4. The CDR3 consists of 14 residues. CDR1 and CDR2 from the germline V gene are MNHEY and SVGAGI. CDR3 DNA sequence: TGTGCCAGCAGTCGACAGGGGTTGGGAAACACCATATATTTT. It specifies CASSRQGLGNTIYF.

The V call is TRBV6-5, the J call TRBJ1-2; TRBD1 aligns across 7 bases. This CDR3 is built from 13 residues. After removal of 5 bases from V and 13 bases from J, the junction contained 13 bases not matched to a gene. Germline-derived CDR1 and CDR2 are MNHEY and SVGAGI. CDR3 sequence (DNA): TGTGCCAGCAGTCCCTTAGGACAGGCGGCTTTCACCTTC. Amino acids: CASSPLGQAAFTF.

V gene TRBV6-2 or TRBV6-3 combines with J gene TRBJ1-1; 8 bases line up with TRBD1. There are 15 residues in the CDR3. Germline V lookup: CDR1 MNHEY, CDR2 SVGEGT. Trimming at V came to 2 bases and at J to 2 bases, leaving 4 bases not matched to a gene. The CDR3 nucleotides read TGTGCCAGCAGTTACCCCGGGACAGGTAACACTGAAGCTTTCTTT. Protein product: CASSYPGTGNTEAFF.

The chain employs TRBV7-2 and TRBJ2-7; the match to TRBD1 covers 8 bases. Germline CDR1 and CDR2: SGHTA and FQGNSA. The CDR3 is made up of 15 amino acids. J was trimmed by 2 bases and V by 0 bases; bases with no gene match: 3. The CDR3 DNA sequence: TGTGCCAGCAGCTTAGCGGACAGGGCCACCTACGAGCAGTACTTC. Its translation is CASSLADRATYEQYF.

J is TRBJ2-5 and V is TRBV7-6, with 9 bases aligning to TRBD2. The CDR3 is made up of 15 amino acids. CDR1 is SGHVS and CDR2 is FNYEAQ in the germline V gene. With V trimmed by 5 bases and J by 5 bases, 9 bases remained unmatched. The CDR3 protein is CASSAQTSGWETQYF. CDR3 in DNA: TGTGCCAGCAGCGCCCAGACTAGCGGTTGGGAGACCCAGTACTTC.

The gene calls are TRBV14 and TRBJ1-1; D ambiguous. Germline V lookup: CDR1 SGHDN, CDR2 FVKESK. The CDR3 runs 13 residues. The ends were cut back, 6 bases at V and 11 bases at J, with 19 bases in the middle. This CDR3 is CASSPTGNFGAFF. CDR3 coding DNA: TGTGCCAGCAGTCCGACCGGGAACTTTGGGGCTTTCTTT.

The V call is TRBV10-3, the J call TRBJ2-7; tentative D call: TRBD2 (7 bases). Trimming stripped 6 bases from V and 3 bases from J, with 15 bases between. CDR3 length: 14 amino acids. Germline CDR1 and CDR2: ENHRY and SYGVKD. CDR3 sequence reads: CAISPGGSSYEQYF. CDR3 nucleotides: TGTGCCATCAGCCCGGGGGGCTCGAGCTACGAGCAGTACTTC.